Reported below is one T cell receptor (beta chain). What it recognizes is unknown. Germline V gene lookup returns CDR1 SEHNR and CDR2 FQNEAQ (reference sequence). V lost 5 bases to trimming and J lost 6 bases, with 20 bases between them. The CDR3 consists of 17 residues. This sample was taken from a study of breast tumors, draining lymph nodes, adjacent tissues. Study-level findings and limits: Compared with lymph nodes, tumors were less diverse; compared with nontumor tissue, more. That most tumor T cells come from lymph nodes remained unproven. Luminal-like breast cancer showed significantly higher tumor–nontumor repertoire similarity than basal-like.

TCRdb called the multiplex PCR reads again in MiXCR, with one record for every CDR3 protein. The table shows about 220,000 distinct CDR3 sequences, with about 34% occurring only once. Axillary draining lymph nodes of breast cancer patients supplied the node samples. V usage is TRBV7-9 and J usage is TRBJ2-6, with D possibly matching TRBD2 (6 bases). The TCR sequence derives from a female donor with breast cancer. Some clones in this sample may be carry-over from other donors' samples. The sequenced sample consisted of axillary lymph node tissue. The CDR3 protein is CASSPPRWREKANVLTF. The CDR3 coding sequence is TGTGCCAGCAGCCCCCCTAGGTGGAGGGAAAAGGCCAACGTCCTGACTTTC.